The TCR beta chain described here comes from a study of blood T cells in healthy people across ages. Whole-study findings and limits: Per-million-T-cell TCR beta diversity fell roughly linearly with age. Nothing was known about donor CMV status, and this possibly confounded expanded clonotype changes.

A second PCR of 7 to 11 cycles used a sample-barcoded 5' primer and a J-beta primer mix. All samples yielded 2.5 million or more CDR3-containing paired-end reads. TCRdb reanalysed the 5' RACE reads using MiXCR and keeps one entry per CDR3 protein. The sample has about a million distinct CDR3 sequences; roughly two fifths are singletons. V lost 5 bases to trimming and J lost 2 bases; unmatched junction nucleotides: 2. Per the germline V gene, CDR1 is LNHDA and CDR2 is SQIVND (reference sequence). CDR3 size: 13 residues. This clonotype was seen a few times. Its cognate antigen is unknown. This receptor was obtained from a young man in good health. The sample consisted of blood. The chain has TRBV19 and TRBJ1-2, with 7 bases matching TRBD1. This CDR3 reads CASSGQDNYGYTF. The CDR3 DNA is TGTGCCAGTAGTGGACAGGACAACTATGGCTACACCTTC.